One sample yielded the 12 T cell receptor beta chains listed below, sequenced in a study of cytomegalovirus exposure and HLA in healthy donors. In the PCR, 60 Vbeta and 13 Jbeta primers were used. Using immunoSEQ multiplex PCR, the repertoire was profiled, and TCRdb retains in-frame clones only, with some absent. In all, the sample yields some 160,000 clones. The sample comprised PBMCs. The receptor set was obtained from a man younger than 40 in good health and CMV-seronegative.

The V and J genes are TRBV7-2 and TRBJ1-2; the D is unclear. Germline V gene data show CDR1 as SGHTA and CDR2 as FQGNSA. Trimming pared 5 bases from V and 0 bases from J, leaving 16 bases between. The CDR3 extends over 16 amino acids. Written as DNA, the CDR3 is TGTGCCAGCAGCATCATAACGGGGATAACTAACTATGGCTACACCTTC. Protein: CASSIITGITNYGYTF.

The chain combines TRBV7-7 with TRBJ1-2; a weak D match, TRBD1 (5 bases). Germline CDR1 and CDR2: SSHAT and FNYEAQ (reference sequence). V shed 5 bases and J shed 0 bases, with 13 bases lying between them. This CDR3 contains 15 residues. CDR3 sequence (DNA): TGTGCCAGCAGCCCCCTAGACAGTCCTAACTATGGCTACACCTTC. This encodes CASSPLDSPNYGYTF.

The chain links TRBV14 to TRBJ2-7, with D possibly being TRBD1 (5 bases). Per the germline V gene, CDR1 is SGHDN and CDR2 is FVKESK. CDR3 size: 16 residues. V lost 0 bases to trimming and J lost 0 bases, with 12 bases between them. This CDR3 reads CASSQEWGRGSYEQYF. CDR3 sequence (DNA): TGTGCCAGCAGCCAAGAATGGGGCCGTGGCTCCTACGAGCAGTACTTC.

The J gene is TRBJ2-5, the V gene TRBV7-9; tentative D call: TRBD1 (6 bases). TRBJ2-7 explains the end of the DNA better; the J call may be wrong. This CDR3 is built from 14 residues. Germline CDR1 is SEHNR and CDR2 is FQNEAQ (reference sequence). The CDR3 DNA is TGTGCCAGCAGACCCACGACAGGTTCCTACGAGCAGTACTTC. Its protein product is CASRPTTGSYEQYF.

The chain is built from TRBV15 and TRBJ2-5; D is perhaps TRBD2 (6 bases). This CDR3 is built from 15 residues. Trimming left V 5 bases short and J 5 bases short, with 18 bases between. From germline, CDR1 is LNHNV and CDR2 YYDKDF (reference sequence). The CDR3 reads CATSLRDLGGETQYF. CDR3 nucleotides: TGTGCCACCAGCCTACGAGACCTAGGAGGGGAGACCCAGTACTTC.

V usage is TRBV27 and J usage is TRBJ2-5; tentatively, D is TRBD2 (6 bases). V was pared by 5 bases and J by 4 bases, with 11 bases between. Germline assignment: CDR1 MNHEY and CDR2 SMNVEV (reference sequence). The length of the CDR3 is 13 residues. DNA for the CDR3: TGTGCCAGCAGTCTGGGGAGGCGAGAGACCCAGTACTTC. Translated, it gives CASSLGRRETQYF.

The chain carries TRBV6-5 and TRBJ1-1; D not certain. Germline values: CDR1 MNHEY, CDR2 SVGAGI. CDR3 length: 11 amino acids. V was shortened by 7 bases and J by 2 bases, with 5 bases between the two germline ends. The CDR3 is CASNTNTEAFF. The CDR3 DNA follows: TGTGCCAGCAATACAAACACTGAAGCTTTCTTT.

The chain couples TRBV4-2 to TRBJ1-4, with 11 bases fitting TRBD1. The CDR3 extends over 14 amino acids. The J segment lost 5 bases and the V segment lost 4 bases, leaving 0 bases of the junction unmatched. Germline lookup yields CDR1 LGHNA and CDR2 YNFKEQ. CDR3 protein: CASSRDRGNEKLFF. The CDR3 DNA reads as TGTGCCAGCAGCCGGGACAGGGGGAATGAAAAACTGTTTTTT.

The chain links TRBV30 to TRBJ2-1; 7 bases align to TRBD2. The ends lost 4 bases at V and 8 bases at J; junction bases unmatched: 11. CDR1 and CDR2 from the germline V gene are GTSNPN and SVGIG (reference sequence). CDR3 length: 14 residues. The CDR3, as DNA: TGTGCCTGGACCGGGCTCGAGGGAGGGTATGAGCAGTTCTTC. It codes for CAWTGLEGGYEQFF. The entire variable domain, with the rest obtained from reference TRBV30 and TRBJ2-1, is as follows: SQTIHQWPATLVQPVGSPLSLECTVEGTSNPNLYWYRQAAGRGLQLLFYSVGIGQISSEVPQNLSASRPQDRQFILSSKKLLLSDSGFYLCAWTGLEGGYEQFFGPGTRLTVL.

The J gene is TRBJ1-4, the V gene TRBV15; no clear D. CDR1 is LNHNV and CDR2 is YYDKDF in the germline V gene (reference sequence). The CDR3 loop spans 15 amino acids. Trimming removed 1 base at V and 7 bases at J, with 13 bases between. The CDR3: CATSRAQTTIEKLFF. CDR3 DNA: TGTGCCACCAGCAGAGCTCAAACAACCATTGAAAAACTGTTTTTT.

The chain uses TRBV6-5 and TRBJ1-5, with 9 bases that match TRBD1. The length of the CDR3 is 14 residues. In germline, CDR1 is MNHEY, CDR2 SVGAGI. J was trimmed by 6 bases and V by 5 bases; bases with no gene match: 5. CDR3 sequence (DNA): TGTGCCAGCAGTCCTGGACAGGGGATTCAGCCCCAGCATTTT. As protein: CASSPGQGIQPQHF.

This chain links TRBV10-3 with TRBJ1-6, with 7 bases matching TRBD1. This CDR3 is built from 13 residues. The germline V gene encodes CDR1 ENHRY and CDR2 SYGVKD. V gave up 10 bases and J gave up 5 bases; unmatched junction bases: 5. The CDR3 DNA follows: TGTGCCACATCGACAGGGAATAATTCACCCCTCCACTTT. It is translated as CATSTGNNSPLHF.